These 31 T cell receptor beta chains share one sample of origin, sequenced in a study of blood T cell repertoires in COVID-19. TCRdb's copy holds only in-frame clones and misses some; the assay was immunoSEQ multiplex PCR. The sample holds over 600,000 clones, around 89% seen once. The sequencing input was peripheral blood. These receptors all stem from a woman aged 18-30 years with acute or convalescent COVID-19.

Remarks on this clone: Other DNA sequences of this sample code for an identical CDR3. V gene TRBV5-1 combines with J gene TRBJ2-7; TRBD1 matches 8 bases. CDR1 and CDR2 from the germline V gene are SGHRS and YFSETQ. CDR3 length: 14 residues. V lost 4 bases to trimming and J lost 2 bases; unmatched junction nucleotides: 5. The CDR3 DNA follows: TGCGCCAGCAGCCCCGGGACAGGAACCTACGAGCAGTACTTC. Protein product: CASSPGTGTYEQYF. Combining the CDR3 with reference TRBV5-1 and TRBJ2-7 gives the whole variable domain KAGVTQTPRYLIKTRGQQVTLSCSPISGHRSVSWYQQTPGQGLQFLFEYFSETQRNKGNFPGRFSGRQFSNSRSEMNVSTLELGDSALYLCASSPGTGTYEQYFGPGTRLTVT.

The V and J genes are TRBV7-2 and TRBJ2-1; 8 bases fit TRBD1. J gave up 6 bases and V 5 bases, and 6 bases lay outside the gene matches. The CDR3 runs to 14 residues. Germline V gene sequence: CDR1 SGHTA, CDR2 FQGNSA. The CDR3 is CASSQGAIRNEQFF. The CDR3 DNA follows: TGTGCCAGCAGCCAGGGGGCAATTCGCAATGAGCAGTTCTTC.

V and J are TRBV9 and TRBJ2-2, with D perhaps matching TRBD2 (6 bases). Germline V gene lookup returns CDR1 SGDLS and CDR2 YYNGEE. The V gene lost 2 bases and the J gene lost 4 bases, with 18 bases spanning the gap. The CDR3 loop spans 17 amino acids. CDR3 DNA: TGTGCCAGCAGCGTTCGAGATGTGGGGGGTCGCACCGGGGAGCTGTTTTTT. Amino acids: CASSVRDVGGRTGELFF.

The chain uses TRBV4-1 and TRBJ1-1; D uncertain. The CDR3 has 14 amino acids. Between the trimmed V and J ends, which lost 0 bases and 11 bases, there was a span of 16 bases. The germline V gene has CDR1 MGHRA and CDR2 YSYEKL. In nucleotides, the CDR3 is TGCGCCAGCAGCCAAGATCCAGGCGGGATCAGGGCTTTCTTT. It specifies CASSQDPGGIRAFF.

This clone was detected only a few times. The chain joins TRBV29-1 to TRBJ1-2, with 7 bases that match TRBD1. Germline assignment: CDR1 SQVTM and CDR2 ANQGSEA. This CDR3 region has 14 residues. Trimming took 5 bases from V and 8 from J; bases not matched to a gene: 14. CDR3 coding DNA: TGCAGCGTTTCCCCTACTCTAAGGGACAGCGGCTACACCTTC. Translating it yields CSVSPTLRDSGYTF. Using reference TRBV29-1 and TRBJ1-2 for the parts outside the CDR3, the full variable domain is SAVISQKPSRDICQRGTSLTIQCQVDSQVTMMFWYRQQPGQSLTLIATANQGSEATYESGFVIDKFPISRPNLTFSTLTVSNMSPEDSSIYLCSVSPTLRDSGYTFGSGTRLTVV.

The chain combines TRBV11-2 with TRBJ2-2; TRBD2 aligns across 12 bases. With 5 bases clipped from V and 5 bases from J, the junction kept 9 bases outside the gene matches. Per germline, CDR1 SGHAT and CDR2 FQNNGV. CDR3 size: 17 residues. The CDR3: CASSPLAGGPFTGELFF. CDR3 DNA: TGTGCCAGCAGCCCCCTAGCGGGGGGGCCTTTTACCGGGGAGCTGTTTTTT.

The genes are TRBV6-2 or TRBV6-3 and TRBJ1-2, with 7 bases matching TRBD1. The CDR3 contains 15 residues. Unmatched junction bases numbered 7, after V lost 2 bases and J lost 4 bases. CDR1 is MNHEY, CDR2 SVGEGT, per germline. This CDR3 reads CASSYPRTGFYGYTF. CDR3 coding DNA: TGTGCCAGCAGTTACCCTAGGACAGGTTTCTATGGCTACACCTTC.

This chain uses TRBV6-1 with TRBJ2-7; no reliable D call. The CDR3 length is 15 residues. CDR1 MNHNS and CDR2 SASEGT come from the germline V gene. The germline V and J ends were trimmed by 0 bases and 2 bases, with 11 bases remaining between them. In DNA, the CDR3 is TGTGCCAGCAGTGAAGCGATAGAGTATGCCTACGAGCAGTACTTC. Its translation is CASSEAIEYAYEQYF.

There are a few counts of this clone. This chain uses TRBV6-4 with TRBJ1-2, with TRBD1 matching 7 bases. This CDR3 has 15 amino acids. V lost 6 bases and J lost 4; bases outside the gene matches: 11. Germline CDR1 and CDR2: MRHNA and SNTAGT. CDR3 loop: CASSLGQGGVYGYTF. CDR3 in DNA: TGTGCCAGCAGCCTTGGGCAGGGGGGCGTCTATGGCTACACCTTC.

The chain recombines TRBV7-9 with TRBJ2-3; 11 nucleotides agree with TRBD1. This CDR3 comprises 16 residues. Germline trimming cut 5 bases from V and 3 bases from J; bases unmatched to any gene: 7. Germline loops: CDR1 SEHNR, CDR2 FQNEAQ (reference sequence). The CDR3 DNA follows: TGTGCCAGCAGCCCTGGTTGGGACAGGGGGACAGATACGCAGTATTTT. This encodes CASSPGWDRGTDTQYF.

V usage is TRBV7-2 and J usage is TRBJ2-2, with D possibly TRBD2 on 5 matching bases. Trimming stripped 3 bases from V and 2 bases from J, with 16 bases between. Germline CDR1 reads SGHTA; CDR2 reads FQGNSA. CDR3 length: 17 amino acids. The CDR3 sequence is CASSLLRIEGNTGELFF. As DNA, the CDR3 is TGTGCCAGCAGCTTGTTGAGGATCGAGGGTAACACCGGGGAGCTGTTTTTT.

Concerning this clone itself: The same CDR3 is also encoded by other DNA sequences in this sample. This rearrangement joins TRBV19 to TRBJ1-1; weak D call: TRBD1 (5 bases). Germline CDR1 is LNHDA and CDR2 is SQIVND (reference sequence). This CDR3 has 14 amino acids. The V end lost 2 bases, the J end lost 1 base, and 8 bases lay between the germline ends. CDR3 bases: TGTGCCAGTAGTATACAGGGATGGAACACTGAAGCTTTCTTT. This gives the protein CASSIQGWNTEAFF.

V gene TRBV21-1 combines with J gene TRBJ1-5; TRBD1, the table's D call, was not compared with the DNA. TRBV21-1 is termed a pseudogene. The CDR3 spans 15 residues. CDR3 sequence (DNA): TGTGCCAGCGGTAGTTCCACAGACCCTTCTCAGCCCCAGCATTTT. Translating gives CASGSSTDPSQPQHF.

The CDR3 loop reads CASSPGQGFGGRYEQYF. The DNA for the CDR3 is TGTGCCAGCAGTCCGGGCCAGGGGTTTGGGGGAAGATACGAGCAGTACTTC. The chain recombines TRBV27 with TRBJ2-7, with TRBD1 as a possible D gene (6 bases). Germline CDR1 and CDR2: MNHEY and SMNVEV (reference sequence). CDR3 length: 17 residues. The V gene lost 5 bases and the J gene lost 4 bases, with 24 bases spanning the gap.

This clone was counted once. V is TRBV27 and J is TRBJ1-2; 7 bases match TRBD1. The V gene end was trimmed by 6 bases and the J gene end by 2 bases; junction bases not matched to a gene: 6. The CDR3 is 14 residues long. CDR1 and CDR2 (germline): MNHEY, SMNVEV (reference sequence). CDR3 region: CASRSPDRNYGYTF. In DNA, the CDR3 is TGTGCCAGCAGAAGCCCGGACAGGAACTATGGCTACACCTTC.

This clone was found once. The genes are TRBV5-6 and TRBJ1-2; TRBD1 is a possible D gene (6 bases). Trimming removed 0 bases from V and 4 bases from J, with 13 bases in between. CDR3 length: 15 amino acids. The V gene's germline CDR1 is SGHDT and CDR2 YYEEEE. The CDR3 sequence: CASSLGRQDVYGYTF. The DNA of the CDR3 is TGTGCCAGCAGCTTGGGGAGACAGGACGTCTATGGCTACACCTTC.

The chain links TRBV27 to TRBJ2-4; 9 positions match TRBD1. The V gene's germline CDR1 is MNHEY and CDR2 SMNVEV (reference sequence). V gave up 5 bases and J gave up 3 bases; unmatched junction bases: 11. The CDR3 runs to 17 residues. The DNA of the CDR3 is TGTGCCAGCAGTGGTGGGACAGGGAGGCGAGGCAAAAACATTCAGTACTTC. Translating gives CASSGGTGRRGKNIQYF.

The rearrangement links TRBV3-1 (or the pseudogene TRBV3-2) to TRBJ1-1, with D perhaps TRBD1 (5 bases). Germline V gene sequence: CDR1 LGHDT, CDR2 YNNKEL (reference sequence). V lost 4 bases and J lost 0, with 12 bases in between. The CDR3 has 15 amino acids. DNA of the CDR3: TGTGCCAGCAGCCCGGGACTGCCGATGAACACTGAAGCTTTCTTT. It encodes CASSPGLPMNTEAFF.

The J gene is TRBJ2-5, the V gene TRBV5-1, with TRBD2 as a possible D gene (6 bases). Trimming left V 0 bases short and J 4 bases short, with 22 bases between. CDR3 length: 18 residues. Germline CDR1 is SGHRS and CDR2 is YFSETQ. CDR3 sequence (DNA): TGCGCCAGCAGCTTGGCAGCGCGGGTTGGAGGGGTTCGAGAGACCCAGTACTTC. Amino acids: CASSLAARVGGVRETQYF.

This rearrangement joins TRBV28 to TRBJ2-1; 8 bases fit TRBD1. Germline CDR1 is MDHEN and CDR2 is SYDVKM. V lost 3 bases and J lost 10; bases outside the gene matches: 8. The CDR3 contains 14 residues. As DNA, the CDR3 is TGTGCCAGCAGTTTCTCCTCAGGGGGCCGGGAGCAGTTCTTC. Its protein product is CASSFSSGGREQFF. The whole variable domain, remainder taken from reference TRBV28 and TRBJ2-1, is DVKVTQSSRYLVKRTGEKVFLECVQDMDHENMFWYRQDPGLGLRLIYFSYDVKMKEKGDIPEGYSVSREKKERFSLILESASTNQTSMYLCASSFSSGGREQFFGPGTRLTVL.

The chain joins TRBV6-2 or TRBV6-3 to TRBJ2-2, with 7 positions matching TRBD1. CDR3 length: 15 residues. Germline CDR1 reads MNHEY; CDR2 reads SVGEGT. With V trimmed by 5 bases and J by 6 bases, 9 bases remained unmatched. CDR3 protein: CASSLQGRVSGELFF. CDR3 DNA: TGTGCCAGCAGTCTACAGGGGCGGGTCTCCGGGGAGCTGTTTTTT.

The CDR3 nucleotides are TGTGCCAGCAGGTCGGCGGGACCTCGGGGCTACACCTTC. Translating gives CASRSAGPRGYTF. The chain carries TRBV12-3 or TRBV12-4 and TRBJ1-2; the D gene is possibly TRBD1 (5 bases). This CDR3 is built from 13 residues. V was clipped by 6 bases and J by 8 bases, with 16 bases between them.

The chain is built from TRBV9 and TRBJ1-2; D is undetermined. Germline CDR1 reads SGDLS; CDR2 reads YYNGEE. Deletions cut 4 bases from V and 3 bases from J, with 16 bases between. The CDR3 extends over 15 amino acids. CDR3 bases: TGTGCCAGCAGCCCCAGTGGAGGGTCGGACTATGGCTACACCTTC. Its translation: CASSPSGGSDYGYTF.

The chain is built from TRBV4-3 and TRBJ2-4, with a tentative D call TRBD1 (5 bases). The CDR3 runs to 16 residues. Looked up from germline, CDR1 is LGHNA and CDR2 is YSLEER. Trimming removed 1 base at V and 0 bases at J, with 10 bases between. This CDR3 is CASSQGQGLAKNIQYF. The DNA for the CDR3 is TGCGCCAGCAGCCAAGGGCAGGGATTAGCCAAAAACATTCAGTACTTC.

V is TRBV4-3 and J is TRBJ1-5, with 9 bases aligning to TRBD1. V was clipped by 4 bases and J by 6 bases; unmatched bases: 4. Germline lookup yields CDR1 LGHNA and CDR2 YSLEER. The CDR3 has 14 residues. The CDR3 reads CASSLDRGTQPQHF. The CDR3 bases are TGCGCCAGCAGCCTGGACAGGGGCACTCAGCCCCAGCATTTT.

The chain joins TRBV30 to TRBJ1-6; 8 nucleotides align to TRBD1. The CDR3 runs to 13 residues. Per germline, CDR1 GTSNPN and CDR2 SVGIG (reference sequence). J gave up 11 bases and V 0 bases, and 3 bases lay outside the gene matches. This CDR3 reads CAWSVNRGTPLHF. The CDR3 DNA sequence: TGTGCCTGGAGTGTGAACAGGGGGACACCCCTCCACTTT.

CDR3 nucleotides: TGTGCCAGCAGCTTGACAAGTTACAGGGGGAATTCACCCCTCCACTTT. Translating it yields CASSLTSYRGNSPLHF. The chain employs TRBV5-6 and TRBJ1-6; 8 bases align to TRBD1. V trimming: 1 base; J trimming: 7 bases; junction bases outside the gene matches: 7. The CDR3 is 16 residues long. Germline V lookup: CDR1 SGHDT, CDR2 YYEEEE.

The DNA of the CDR3 is TGTGCCAGCAGGGCTAGCGGGGCAGATACGCAGTATTTT. Amino acid sequence: CASRASGADTQYF. V gene TRBV2 combines with J gene TRBJ2-3, with TRBD2 matching over 9 bases. The CDR3 loop spans 13 amino acids. V lost 6 bases and J lost 4; bases outside the gene matches: 2. Germline V lookup: CDR1 SNHLY, CDR2 FYNNEI.

This clone appeared a single time. This could be a read error, since a much larger clone is one nucleotide away. The chain carries TRBV12-3 or TRBV12-4 and TRBJ1-2; D call uncertain. CDR3 length equals 11 residues. Trimming stripped 5 bases from V and 5 bases from J, with 6 bases between. The CDR3 coding sequence is TGTGCCAGCAGTAACGGTTATGGCTACACCTTC. It encodes CASSNGYGYTF.

The J gene is TRBJ1-2, the V gene TRBV29-1; a possible D gene is TRBD1 (6 bases). Trimming pared 0 bases from V and 3 bases from J, leaving 14 bases between. CDR1 is SQVTM and CDR2 is ANQGSEA in the germline V gene. The CDR3 spans 15 residues. The CDR3 nucleotides are TGCAGCGTTGAAGACCCAGGGGTTAGGGACTATGGCTACACCTTC. As protein: CSVEDPGVRDYGYTF.

This clone showed up just once. The V call is TRBV19, the J call TRBJ2-2; D perhaps matches TRBD2 (5 bases). Trimming shortened V by 5 bases and J by 3 bases, and 13 bases separated the two germline ends. Germline V gives CDR1 LNHDA, CDR2 SQIVND (reference sequence). This CDR3 is built from 15 residues. The CDR3 DNA reads as TGTGCCAGTAGTGACGTACAGCGGTACACCGGGGAGCTGTTTTTT. This gives the protein CASSDVQRYTGELFF.